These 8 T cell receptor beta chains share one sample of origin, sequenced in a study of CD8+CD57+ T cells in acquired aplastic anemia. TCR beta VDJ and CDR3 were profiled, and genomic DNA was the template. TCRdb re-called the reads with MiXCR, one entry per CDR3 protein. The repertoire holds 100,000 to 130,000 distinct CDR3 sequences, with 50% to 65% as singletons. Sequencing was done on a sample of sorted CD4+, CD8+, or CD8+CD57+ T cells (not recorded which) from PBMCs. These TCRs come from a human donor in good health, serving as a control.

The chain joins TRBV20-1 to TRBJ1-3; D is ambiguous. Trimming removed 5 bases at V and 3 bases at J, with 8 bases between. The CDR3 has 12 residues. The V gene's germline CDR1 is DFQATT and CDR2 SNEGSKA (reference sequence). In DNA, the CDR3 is TGCAGTGCTGTGATAGGTGGAAACACCATATATTTT. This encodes CSAVIGGNTIYF.

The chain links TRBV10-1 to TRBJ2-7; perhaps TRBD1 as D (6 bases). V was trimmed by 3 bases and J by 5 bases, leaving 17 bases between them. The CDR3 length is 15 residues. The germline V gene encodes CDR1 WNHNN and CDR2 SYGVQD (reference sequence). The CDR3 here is CASSDDRTVIHEQYF. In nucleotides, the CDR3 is TGCGCCAGCAGTGACGACAGGACGGTTATCCACGAGCAGTACTTC.

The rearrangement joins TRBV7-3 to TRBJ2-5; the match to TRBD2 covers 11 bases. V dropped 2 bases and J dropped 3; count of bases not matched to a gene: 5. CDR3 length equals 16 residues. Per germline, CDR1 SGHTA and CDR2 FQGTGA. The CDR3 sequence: CASSLVAGGQEETQYF. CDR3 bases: TGTGCCAGCAGCTTAGTAGCGGGGGGGCAGGAAGAGACCCAGTACTTC.

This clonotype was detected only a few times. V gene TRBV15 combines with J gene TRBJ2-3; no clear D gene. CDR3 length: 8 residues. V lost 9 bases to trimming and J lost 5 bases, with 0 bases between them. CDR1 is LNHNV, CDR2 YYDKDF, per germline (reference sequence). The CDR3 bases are TGTGCCACAGATACGCAGTATTTT. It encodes CATDTQYF.

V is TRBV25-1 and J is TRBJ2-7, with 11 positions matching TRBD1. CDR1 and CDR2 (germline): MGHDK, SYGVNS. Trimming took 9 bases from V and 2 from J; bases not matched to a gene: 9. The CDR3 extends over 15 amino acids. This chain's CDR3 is CASSQVGQGAYEQYF. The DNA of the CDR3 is TGTGCCAGTAGTCAAGTGGGACAGGGGGCCTACGAGCAGTACTTC.

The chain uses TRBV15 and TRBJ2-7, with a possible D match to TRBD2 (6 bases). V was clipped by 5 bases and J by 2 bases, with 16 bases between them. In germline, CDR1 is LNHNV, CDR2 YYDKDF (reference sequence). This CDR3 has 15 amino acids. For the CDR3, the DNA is TGTGCCACCAGCGGAGGACTACCGAACCCCTACGAGCAGTACTTC. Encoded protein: CATSGGLPNPYEQYF.

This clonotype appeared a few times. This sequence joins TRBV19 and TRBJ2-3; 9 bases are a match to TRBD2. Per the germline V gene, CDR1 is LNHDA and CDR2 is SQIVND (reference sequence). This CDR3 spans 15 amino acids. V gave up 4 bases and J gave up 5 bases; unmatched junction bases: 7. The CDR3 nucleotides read TGTGCCAGTAGTACTAGCGGGGACGATGAAGATACGCAGTATTTT. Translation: CASSTSGDDEDTQYF.

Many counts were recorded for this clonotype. The CDR3 nucleotides read TGTGCCAGCAGTGCCGGGACAGACAAATACGAGCAGTACTTC. Protein: CASSAGTDKYEQYF. The chain is built from TRBV6-1 and TRBJ2-7; TRBD1 aligns across 7 bases. After removal of 4 bases from V and 4 bases from J, the junction contained 7 bases not matched to a gene. The CDR3 is 14 residues long. Looked up from germline, CDR1 is MNHNS and CDR2 is SASEGT.